These 17 T cell receptor beta chains originate from one sample sequenced in a study. Each CDR3 protein gets one entry after TCRdb re-called the 5' RACE reads with MiXCR. The sample has 55,000 to 75,000 distinct CDR3 sequences; approximately 31% are singletons. Sequencing input: tumor-infiltrating naive CD4+ T cells sorted from the breast tumor. Specified subset: naive CD4+ T cells, CD4+CD45RA+CD25-. These TCRs come from a female donor with breast cancer.

V usage is TRBV29-1 and J usage is TRBJ2-1; the match to TRBD2 covers 8 bases. This CDR3 has 14 residues. V trimming: 7 bases; J trimming: 0 bases; junction bases outside the gene matches: 5. Germline loops: CDR1 SQVTM, CDR2 ANQGSEA. CDR3: CSGTSGSSYNEQFF. As DNA, the CDR3 is TGCAGCGGCACAAGCGGGAGCTCCTACAATGAGCAGTTCTTC.

The genes are TRBV6-1 and TRBJ2-1; 8 bases agree with TRBD1. Germline CDR1 reads MNHNS; CDR2 reads SASEGT. V shed 5 bases and J 7 bases; nucleotides not matched to a gene: 7. This CDR3 has 14 amino acids. CDR3 in DNA: TGTGCCAGCAGTAGTCGGACAGGGAGGAATGAGCAGTTCTTC. Translated, it gives CASSSRTGRNEQFF.

The V and J genes are TRBV3-1 and TRBJ2-7; 11 bases are shared with TRBD2. The germline V gene has CDR1 LGHDT and CDR2 YNNKEL (reference sequence). CDR3 length equals 16 residues. J lost 2 bases, V lost 1 base, and 4 bases had no gene match. CDR3 amino acids: CASSQVAGGRPYEQYF. CDR3 nucleotide sequence: TGTGCCAGCAGCCAAGTAGCGGGGGGGAGACCCTACGAGCAGTACTTC.

This clonotype was observed a handful of times. The gene calls are TRBV7-9 and TRBJ2-5; TRBD2 is a possible D gene (6 bases). The CDR3 consists of 12 residues. The germline V and J ends were trimmed by 11 bases and 1 base, with 11 bases remaining between them. The germline V gene encodes CDR1 SEHNR and CDR2 FQNEAQ (reference sequence). CDR3 in amino acids: CAGGAAQETQYF. In DNA, the CDR3 is TGTGCCGGCGGGGCAGCCCAAGAGACCCAGTACTTC. The full variable domain, completed using reference TRBV7-9 and TRBJ2-5, is DTGVSQNPRHKITKRGQNVTFRCDPISEHNRLYWYRQTLGQGPEFLTYFQNEAQLEKSRLLSDRFSAERPKGSFSTLEIQRTEQGDSAMYLCAGGAAQETQYFGPGTRLLVL.

This clonotype is a singleton in its sample. At one end, the junction sequence differs from germline, possibly due to a read error. V and J are TRBV6-6 and TRBJ2-3, with D possibly TRBD2 on 5 matching bases. CDR3 length equals 15 residues. Per germline, CDR1 MNHNY and CDR2 SVGAGI (reference sequence). CDR3 residues: CASSYGGSIRDMQYF. CDR3 coding DNA: TGTGCCAGCAGTTACGGAGGCAGTATAAGAGATATGCAGTATTTT.

Concerning this clonotype itself: The CDR3 does not end in the conserved phenylalanine or tryptophan, so this is likely a read error. The CDR3 is CAISDEVYGYTV. The DNA of the CDR3 is TGTGCCATCAGTGACGAGGTCTATGGCTACACCGTC. This chain connects TRBV10-3 to TRBJ1-2; D not certain. The germline gives CDR1 ENHRY, CDR2 SYGVKD. CDR3 size: 12 residues. V lost 3 bases to trimming and J lost 4 bases, with 6 bases between them.

The chain employs TRBV2 and TRBJ2-1; the match to TRBD2 covers 10 bases. After removal of 7 bases from V and 16 bases from J, the junction contained 16 bases not matched to a gene. The CDR3 sequence is 14 residues long. The germline V gene encodes CDR1 SNHLY and CDR2 FYNNEI. The CDR3 is CASTSSASGGWAFF. The CDR3 DNA follows: TGTGCCAGCACCTCCTCGGCTAGCGGGGGATGGGCCTTCTTC. Filled out from reference TRBV2 and TRBJ2-1, the complete variable domain reads EPEVTQTPSHQVTQMGQEVILRCVPISNHLYFYWYRQILGQKVEFLVSFYNNEISEKSEIFDDQFSVERPDGSNFTLKIRSTKLEDSAMYFCASTSSASGGWAFFGPGTRLTVL.

This rearrangement joins TRBV7-6 to TRBJ1-2; D is ambiguous. Germline assignment: CDR1 SGHVS and CDR2 FNYEAQ. Deletions cut 1 base from V and 2 bases from J, with 5 bases between. CDR3 size: 13 residues. CDR3 sequence reads: CASSLEQNYGYTF. CDR3 nucleotide sequence: TGTGCCAGCAGCTTAGAGCAGAACTATGGCTACACCTTC.

At least ten counts were recorded for this clonotype. The V and J genes are TRBV20-1 and TRBJ2-5; D remains ambiguous. CDR3 length: 11 residues. The germline CDR1 and CDR2 sequences are DFQATT and SNEGSKA (reference sequence). V shed 3 bases and J shed 3 bases, with 5 bases lying between them. In DNA, the CDR3 is TGCAGTGCTAGTAAGGAAGAGACCCAGTACTTC. Translation: CSASKEETQYF.

This clonotype turned up a few times. V gene TRBV4-2 combines with J gene TRBJ2-2; D unresolved. The CDR3 runs to 13 residues. Trimming took off 0 bases at V and 9 bases at J, with 8 bases between the two ends. Looked up from germline, CDR1 is LGHNA and CDR2 is YNFKEQ. CDR3 sequence reads: CASSQEVLRELFF. CDR3 nucleotides: TGTGCCAGCAGCCAAGAGGTCCTCCGGGAGCTGTTTTTT.

The chain has TRBV24-1 and TRBJ2-1, with D perhaps matching TRBD1 or TRBD2 (5 bases each). Trimming pared 5 bases from V and 9 bases from J, leaving 19 bases between. The CDR3 has 15 amino acids. Germline-derived CDR1 and CDR2 are KGHDR and SFDVKD. The CDR3 reads CATSGPGTRYGEQFF. CDR3 in DNA: TGTGCCACCAGTGGGCCAGGGACGCGGTACGGTGAGCAGTTCTTC.

This rearrangement joins TRBV20-1 to TRBJ1-4; D call uncertain. The germline gives CDR1 DFQATT, CDR2 SNEGSKA (reference sequence). Trimming left V 0 bases short and J 4 bases short, with 9 bases between. This CDR3 comprises 14 residues. The CDR3 is CSARDGRFNEKLFF. The DNA for the CDR3 is TGCAGTGCTAGAGACGGACGGTTTAATGAAAAACTGTTTTTT.

The chain is built from TRBV30 and TRBJ2-2; D call uncertain. Germline CDR1 is GTSNPN and CDR2 is SVGIG (reference sequence). This CDR3 comprises 12 residues. The V end lost 2 bases, the J end lost 8 bases, and 9 bases lay between the germline ends. CDR3 amino acids: CAWSSPVGELFF. CDR3 DNA: TGTGCCTGGAGTTCCCCCGTGGGGGAGCTGTTTTTT.

This clonotype was picked up a small number of times. This chain links TRBV5-1 with TRBJ2-7; tentative D call: TRBD1 (6 bases). Trimming pared 2 bases from V and 1 base from J, leaving 10 bases between. The CDR3 extends over 14 amino acids. Germline CDR1 and CDR2: SGHRS and YFSETQ. CDR3 amino acids: CASSFGTQSYEQYF. In DNA, the CDR3 is TGCGCCAGCAGCTTCGGGACACAATCCTACGAGCAGTACTTC.

The chain combines TRBV7-9 with TRBJ2-7; a possible D gene is TRBD1 (6 bases). This CDR3 is built from 15 residues. V lost 4 bases and J lost 3, with 16 bases in between. Germline CDR1 SEHNR, CDR2 FQNEAQ (reference sequence). CDR3 DNA: TGTGCCAGCAGCTCTTCCCGGGACACCCACTACGAGCAGTACTTC. Translating it yields CASSSSRDTHYEQYF.

The J gene is TRBJ1-1, the V gene TRBV15; D might be TRBD1 (6 bases). V lost 2 bases and J lost 1, with 8 bases in between. Germline CDR1 and CDR2: LNHNV and YYDKDF (reference sequence). This CDR3 has 14 amino acids. The CDR3 bases are TGTGCCACCAGCAGAAACAGGGAGAACACTGAAGCTTTCTTT. Translating gives CATSRNRENTEAFF.

The table lists this clonotype with a few counts. The V and J genes are TRBV21-1 and TRBJ2-5; TRBD1, the D gene given by the table, was not confirmed from the DNA. TRBV21-1 constitutes a pseudogene. The CDR3 contains 14 residues. CDR3 nucleotide sequence: TGTGCCAGCAGCAAAGACAGGGGGCAAGAGACCCAGTACTTC. It translates to CASSKDRGQETQYF.